One and the same sample provided the 15 T cell receptor beta chains below, sequenced in a study of blood T cell repertoires in COVID-19. The data were produced by immunoSEQ multiplex PCR, yet TCRdb's version contains in-frame clones alone and is incomplete. The sample lists 150,000 or so clones, 86% occurring once. Sequenced material: peripheral blood. The origin of the receptors is a woman in her seventies with COVID-19, enrolled during active disease.

The V gene is TRBV28, the J gene TRBJ1-4, with 7 bases identical to TRBD1. The junction had 9 bases not matched to a gene; V was cut back by 6 bases and J by 8 bases. This CDR3 is 14 amino acids long. CDR1 and CDR2 from the germline V gene are MDHEN and SYDVKM. The CDR3 DNA sequence: TGTGCCAGCAGCTTTGGACAGGTTGGGGAAAAACTGTTTTTT. Protein product: CASSFGQVGEKLFF.

The rearrangement joins TRBV27 to TRBJ1-4; D possibly corresponds to TRBD1 (6 bases). Germline CDR1 and CDR2: MNHEY and SMNVEV (reference sequence). V lost 2 bases and J 2 bases, leaving 12 bases between the germline ends. The CDR3 extends over 16 amino acids. The CDR3 loop is CASSLGATGTNEKLFF. DNA for the CDR3: TGTGCCAGCAGTTTAGGGGCCACAGGGACTAATGAAAAACTGTTTTTT.

This clone is a singleton in its sample. The chain recombines TRBV27 with TRBJ1-2; 8 bases match TRBD1. The germline V gene has CDR1 MNHEY and CDR2 SMNVEV (reference sequence). The CDR3 runs to 14 residues. J gave up 2 bases and V 7 bases, and 6 bases lay outside the gene matches. CDR3 DNA: TGTGCCAGCACCTCGACAGGGGCCAACTATGGCTACACCTTC. Protein product: CASTSTGANYGYTF.

J is TRBJ2-1 and V is TRBV5-1; TRBD2 agrees at 8 bases. Trimming removed 4 bases from V and 3 bases from J; junction bases left unmatched: 6. Germline V lookup: CDR1 SGHRS, CDR2 YFSETQ. This CDR3 comprises 15 residues. The CDR3 bases are TGCGCCAGCAGCCCCCCCCGGGGGGGCTACAATGAGCAGTTCTTC. It encodes CASSPPRGGYNEQFF. Filled out from reference TRBV5-1 and TRBJ2-1, the complete variable domain reads KAGVTQTPRYLIKTRGQQVTLSCSPISGHRSVSWYQQTPGQGLQFLFEYFSETQRNKGNFPGRFSGRQFSNSRSEMNVSTLELGDSALYLCASSPPRGGYNEQFFGPGTRLTVL.

CDR3 protein: CASSHGKYTQYF. The CDR3 region has the DNA TGTGCCAGCAGCCATGGCAAATATACGCAGTATTTT. This chain joins TRBV28 and TRBJ2-3, with D unresolved. The germline V gene has CDR1 MDHEN and CDR2 SYDVKM. This CDR3 comprises 12 residues. The V and J ends lost 6 bases and 7 bases respectively, with 11 bases between them. Full variable domain (outside the CDR3, taken from reference TRBV28 and TRBJ2-3): DVKVTQSSRYLVKRTGEKVFLECVQDMDHENMFWYRQDPGLGLRLIYFSYDVKMKEKGDIPEGYSVSREKKERFSLILESASTNQTSMYLCASSHGKYTQYFGPGTRLTVL.

V is TRBV7-9 and J is TRBJ1-1; TRBD1 matches 10 bases. Losses at the gene ends were 6 bases for V and 4 bases for J; bases not matched to a gene: 11. This CDR3 region has 16 residues. Germline loops: CDR1 SEHNR, CDR2 FQNEAQ (reference sequence). The CDR3 nucleotides read TGTGCCAGCAGTACCCTGACAGGGGGCGATTTCACTGAAGCTTTCTTT. Its translation: CASSTLTGGDFTEAFF. Filled out from reference TRBV7-9 and TRBJ1-1, the complete variable domain reads DTGVSQNPRHKITKRGQNVTFRCDPISEHNRLYWYRQTLGQGPEFLTYFQNEAQLEKSRLLSDRFSAERPKGSFSTLEIQRTEQGDSAMYLCASSTLTGGDFTEAFFGQGTRLTVV.

The genes are TRBV6-5 and TRBJ1-5, with D maybe TRBD1 (6 bases). The CDR3 loop spans 15 amino acids. The V gene's germline CDR1 is MNHEY and CDR2 SVGAGI. V was cut by 6 bases and J by 0 bases, with 12 bases left in between. The DNA of the CDR3 is TGTGCCAGCAGAAGGGGGGGGATTAGCAATCAGCCCCAGCATTTT. It codes for CASRRGGISNQPQHF.

The chain combines TRBV3-1 (or the pseudogene TRBV3-2) with TRBJ1-2, with TRBD1 matching over 10 bases. The junction had 6 bases not matched to a gene; V was cut back by 6 bases and J by 8 bases. The V gene's germline CDR1 is LGHDT and CDR2 YNNKEL (reference sequence). The CDR3 consists of 13 residues. The CDR3 bases are TGTGCCAGCAGGAGGGACAGGGGAACGGGCTACACCTTC. Translated: CASRRDRGTGYTF.

This chain joins TRBV19 and TRBJ1-6; 10 bases are shared with TRBD1. J lost 8 bases, V lost 6 bases, and 10 bases had no gene match. Germline V lookup: CDR1 LNHDA, CDR2 SQIVND (reference sequence). This CDR3 has 16 amino acids. The CDR3 sequence: CASSRSGQGLYSPLHF. In nucleotides, the CDR3 is TGTGCCAGTAGCCGGTCGGGACAGGGGTTATATTCACCCCTCCACTTT.

The chain employs TRBV5-1 and TRBJ1-3; D is uncertain. Trimming cost V 0 bases and J 2 bases, with 15 bases left between them. This CDR3 comprises 17 residues. Germline CDR1 and CDR2: SGHRS and YFSETQ. CDR3 amino acids: CASSLADLAATGNTIYF. The CDR3 DNA reads as TGCGCCAGCAGCTTGGCCGACCTAGCAGCAACTGGAAACACCATATATTTT.

The rearrangement joins TRBV19 to TRBJ2-3; 9 positions match TRBD2. Losses at the gene ends were 3 bases for V and 2 bases for J; bases not matched to a gene: 3. The CDR3 length is 15 residues. The germline V gene encodes CDR1 LNHDA and CDR2 SQIVND (reference sequence). The CDR3 nucleotides are TGTGCCAGTAGTATTAGCGGGGGCCCCACAGATACGCAGTATTTT. Translated, it gives CASSISGGPTDTQYF.

The gene calls are TRBV10-2 and TRBJ2-7; 8 bases are shared with TRBD2. Germline V gives CDR1 WSHSY, CDR2 SAAADI. The ends lost 0 bases at V and 3 bases at J; junction bases unmatched: 4. This CDR3 spans 15 amino acids. CDR3 region: CASSESTRGGYEQYF. CDR3 DNA: TGCGCCAGCAGTGAGTCAACACGGGGGGGCTACGAGCAGTACTTC.

This rearrangement joins TRBV12-3 or TRBV12-4 to TRBJ2-5; D may be TRBD1 (6 bases). The V end lost 5 bases, the J end lost 4 bases, and 11 bases lay between the germline ends. This CDR3 contains 13 residues. The CDR3 DNA is TGTGCCAGCAGTGGGGGCCAGCGAGAGACCCAGTACTTC. It translates to CASSGGQRETQYF.

The chain carries TRBV27 and TRBJ1-2; D gene unclear. Germline V gene sequence: CDR1 MNHEY, CDR2 SMNVEV (reference sequence). CDR3 length: 14 amino acids. The V end lost 5 bases, the J end lost 4 bases, and 14 bases lay between the germline ends. The CDR3 DNA reads TGTGCCAGCAGTCCACCCGGGATACGCTATGGCTACACCTTC. Amino acids: CASSPPGIRYGYTF.

This clone was detected once. This chain uses TRBV28 with TRBJ2-7, with TRBD1 as a possible D gene (5 bases). Germline CDR1 reads MDHEN; CDR2 reads SYDVKM. This CDR3 contains 12 residues. V dropped 1 base and J dropped 7 bases, with 8 bases sitting between them. CDR3 coding DNA: TGTGCCAGCAGTTTATACCCAGGGGAGCAGTACTTC. Translation gives CASSLYPGEQYF.